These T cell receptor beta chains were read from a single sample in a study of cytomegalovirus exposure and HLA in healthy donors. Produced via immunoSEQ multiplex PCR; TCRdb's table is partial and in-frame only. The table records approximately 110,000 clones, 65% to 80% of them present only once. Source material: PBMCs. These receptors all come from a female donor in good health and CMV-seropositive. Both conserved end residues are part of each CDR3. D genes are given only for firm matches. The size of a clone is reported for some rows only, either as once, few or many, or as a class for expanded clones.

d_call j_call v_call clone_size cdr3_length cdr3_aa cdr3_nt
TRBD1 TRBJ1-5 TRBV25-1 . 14 CASRQTGSDQPQHF TGTGCCAGCAGGCAGACAGGGAGCGATCAGCCCCAGCATTTT
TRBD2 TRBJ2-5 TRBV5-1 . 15 CASSLTGGRGETQYF TGCGCCAGCAGCTTGACGGGAGGGAGGGGAGAGACCCAGTACTTC
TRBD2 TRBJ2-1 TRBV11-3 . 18 CASSPQGGLAGGPNEQFF TGTGCCAGCAGCCCACAGGGGGGGCTAGCGGGAGGGCCGAATGAGCAGTTCTTC
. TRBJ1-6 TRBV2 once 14 CASSGTVNNSPLHF TGTGCCAGCAGTGGGACAGTAAATAATTCACCCCTCCACTTT
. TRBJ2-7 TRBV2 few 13 CASSVGSGYEQYF TGTGCCAGCAGTGTCGGGAGTGGTTACGAGCAGTACTTC
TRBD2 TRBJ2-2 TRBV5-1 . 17 CASSWGLAGDRTGELFF TGCGCCAGCAGCTGGGGACTAGCGGGAGATCGGACCGGGGAGCTGTTTTTT
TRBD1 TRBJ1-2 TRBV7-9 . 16 CASSLLWDRANYGYTF TGTGCCAGCAGCTTATTATGGGACAGGGCTAACTATGGCTACACCTTC
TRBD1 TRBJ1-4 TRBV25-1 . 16 CASSGWTGGRSEKLFF TGTGCCAGCAGTGGGTGGACAGGGGGCCGTAGTGAAAAACTGTTTTTT
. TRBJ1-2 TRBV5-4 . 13 CASSLASMGGYTF TGTGCCAGCAGCTTGGCCAGTATGGGCGGCTACACCTTC
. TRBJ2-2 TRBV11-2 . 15 CASSLSRGNTGELFF TGTGCCAGCAGCTTATCTCGGGGGAACACCGGGGAGCTGTTTTTT
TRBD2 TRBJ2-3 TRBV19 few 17 CASSVDLSGGGTDTQYF TGTGCCAGTAGTGTTGACTTGAGCGGGGGAGGCACAGATACGCAGTATTTT
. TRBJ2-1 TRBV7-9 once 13 CASSPEALNEQFF TGTGCCAGCAGCCCAGAGGCCCTCAATGAGCAGTTCTTC
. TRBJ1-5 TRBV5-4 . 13 CASSLDSNQPQHF TGTGCCAGCAGCTTGGACAGTAATCAGCCCCAGCATTTT
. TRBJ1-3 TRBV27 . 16 CASSSTRVLAGNTIYF TGTGCCAGCAGTTCCACCAGGGTTCTTGCTGGAAACACCATATATTTT
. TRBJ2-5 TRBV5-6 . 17 CASSLVFGNTGRETQYF TGTGCCAGCAGCTTGGTGTTCGGGAACACAGGGAGAGAGACCCAGTACTTC
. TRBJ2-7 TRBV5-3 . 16 CARSLSSKQDRWEQYF TGTGCCAGAAGCCTCTCTTCGAAACAGGACCGTTGGGAGCAGTACTTC
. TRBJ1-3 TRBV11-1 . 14 CASSSRLSGNTIYF TGTGCCAGCAGCAGCCGACTCTCGGGAAACACCATATATTTT
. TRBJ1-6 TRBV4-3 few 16 CASSQDGYGNNSPLHF TGCGCCAGCAGCCAAGATGGTTACGGTAATAATTCACCCCTCCACTTT
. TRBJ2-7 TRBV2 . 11 CASSPQDEQYF TGTGCCAGCAGTCCCCAGGACGAGCAGTACTTC
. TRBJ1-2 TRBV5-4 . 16 CASSPRTAPNNYGYTF TGTGCCAGCAGCCCTCGGACAGCACCGAATAACTATGGCTACACCTTC
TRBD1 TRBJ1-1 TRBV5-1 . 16 CASTDGIQGGETEAFF TGCGCCAGCACGGACGGTATTCAGGGGGGAGAGACTGAAGCTTTCTTT
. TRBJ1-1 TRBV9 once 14 CASSVSTANTEAFF TGCGCCAGCAGCGTATCAACAGCTAACACTGAAGCTTTCTTT
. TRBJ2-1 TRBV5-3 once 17 CARSLDGPAGSYNEQFF TGTGCCAGAAGCTTGGATGGCCCGGCAGGGTCCTACAATGAGCAGTTCTTC
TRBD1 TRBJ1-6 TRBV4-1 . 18 CASSLSRQGGTVSSPLHF TGCGCCAGCAGCCTATCCCGACAGGGAGGTACAGTTAGTTCACCCCTCCACTTT
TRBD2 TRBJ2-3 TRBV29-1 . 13 CSGSGTSTDTQYF TGCAGCGGTAGCGGGACTAGCACAGATACGCAGTATTTT
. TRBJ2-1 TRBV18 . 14 CASSTLQGRDEQFF TGTGCCAGCTCAACTTTACAGGGTCGAGATGAGCAGTTCTTC
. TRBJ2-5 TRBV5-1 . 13 CASSAGYQETQYF TGCGCCAGCAGCGCAGGGTACCAAGAGACCCAGTACTTC
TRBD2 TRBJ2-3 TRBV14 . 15 CASSQGLAGTDTQYF TGTGCCAGCAGCCAAGGACTAGCGGGAACAGATACGCAGTATTTT
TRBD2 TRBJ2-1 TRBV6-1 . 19 CASSEAGTSGIGSYNEQFF TGTGCCAGCAGTGAAGCAGGGACTAGCGGGATTGGATCCTACAATGAGCAGTTCTTC
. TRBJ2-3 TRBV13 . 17 CASSSLGSGASTDTQYF TGTGCCAGCAGCTCCCTAGGGAGCGGTGCTAGCACAGATACGCAGTATTTT
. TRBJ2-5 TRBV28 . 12 CASIDRTVNQYF TGTGCCAGCATCGATAGGACTGTCAATCAGTACTTC
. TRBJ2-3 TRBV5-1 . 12 CASSLAYDTQYF TGCGCCAGCAGCTTGGCCTATGATACGCAGTATTTT
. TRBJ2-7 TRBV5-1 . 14 CASSLKTGAREQYF TGCGCCAGCAGCTTAAAAACAGGAGCTCGGGAGCAGTACTTC
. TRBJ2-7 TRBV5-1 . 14 CASSLELESYEQYF TGCGCCAGCAGCTTGGAACTAGAGAGCTACGAGCAGTACTTC
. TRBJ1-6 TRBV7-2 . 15 CASSLDGTMGSPLHF TGTGCCAGCAGCTTAGATGGGACAATGGGTTCACCCCTCCACTTT
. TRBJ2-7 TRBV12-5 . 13 CASALGLSYEQYF TGTGCTAGTGCCCTCGGGTTATCCTACGAGCAGTACTTC
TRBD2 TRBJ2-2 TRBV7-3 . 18 CASSTVAGGFEGTGELFF TGTGCCAGCAGCACCGTAGCGGGGGGCTTCGAGGGCACCGGGGAGCTGTTTTTT
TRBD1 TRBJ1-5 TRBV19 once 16 CASLSHRQGDHQPQHF TGTGCCAGTTTATCCCATCGACAGGGCGATCATCAGCCCCAGCATTTT
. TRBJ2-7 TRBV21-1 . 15 CASSKGETPPYEQYF TGTGCCAGCAGCAAAGGCGAGACACCCCCCTACGAGCAGTACTTC
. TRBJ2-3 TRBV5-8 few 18 CASSFAGQAFSSTDTQYF TGTGCCAGCAGCTTTGCGGGGCAAGCCTTTTCTAGCACAGATACGCAGTATTTT
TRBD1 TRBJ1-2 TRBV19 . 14 CASSLQGATAGYTF TGTGCCAGTAGTCTCCAGGGGGCTACCGCGGGCTACACCTTC
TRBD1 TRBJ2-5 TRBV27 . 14 CASGPRGPGETQYF TGTGCCAGCGGACCCAGGGGGCCGGGTGAGACCCAGTACTTC
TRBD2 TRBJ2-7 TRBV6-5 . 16 CASSYGSGASSYEQYF TGTGCCAGCAGTTACGGCAGCGGGGCGAGCTCCTACGAGCAGTACTTC
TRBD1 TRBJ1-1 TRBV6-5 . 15 CASKEAGGLATEAFF TGTGCCAGCAAGGAGGCAGGGGGACTGGCCACTGAAGCTTTCTTT
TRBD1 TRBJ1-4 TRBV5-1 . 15 CASSLLGQGNEKLFF TGCGCCAGCAGCTTATTGGGACAGGGTAATGAAAAACTGTTTTTT